The clone carrying this T cell receptor beta chain appeared a few times. The data are from a study of identical twins. The cDNA had a unique molecular identifier and a template-switch universal primer site. One entry per CDR3 protein, called by TCRdb with MiXCR from the 5' RACE reads. The sample records about 700,000 distinct CDR3 sequences, 6% to 6.5% being singletons. V lost 5 bases and J 3 bases, leaving 14 bases between the germline ends. The CDR3 consists of 14 residues. Germline lookup yields CDR1 SEHNR and CDR2 FQNEAQ (reference sequence). Every one of the donors was a healthy Caucasian. The rearrangement links TRBV7-9 to TRBJ2-7, with D possibly TRBD1 on 6 matching bases. Material: naive T cells sorted from blood. This clonotype was obtained from a man aged 18 to 30 in good health. As DNA, the CDR3 is TGTGCCAGCAGCCTACCCAACAGGGACTACGAGCAGTACTTC. The encoded protein is CASSLPNRDYEQYF.